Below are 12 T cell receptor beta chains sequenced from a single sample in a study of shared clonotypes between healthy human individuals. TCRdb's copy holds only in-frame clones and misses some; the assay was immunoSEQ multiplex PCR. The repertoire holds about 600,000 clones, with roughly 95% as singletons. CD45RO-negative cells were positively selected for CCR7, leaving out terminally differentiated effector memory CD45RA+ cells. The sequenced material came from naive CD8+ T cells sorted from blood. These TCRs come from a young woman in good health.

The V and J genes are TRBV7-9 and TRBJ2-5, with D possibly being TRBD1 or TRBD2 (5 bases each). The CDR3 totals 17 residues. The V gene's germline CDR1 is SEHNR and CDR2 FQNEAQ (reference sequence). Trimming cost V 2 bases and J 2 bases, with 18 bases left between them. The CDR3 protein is CASSLNPMVGDQETQYF. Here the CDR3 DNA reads TGTGCCAGCAGCTTAAACCCTATGGTGGGGGATCAAGAGACCCAGTACTTC.

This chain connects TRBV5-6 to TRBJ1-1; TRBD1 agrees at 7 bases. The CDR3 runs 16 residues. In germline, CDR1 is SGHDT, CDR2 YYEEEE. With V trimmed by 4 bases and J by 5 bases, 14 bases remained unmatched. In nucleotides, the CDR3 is TGTGCCAGCAGCGCATATACCGGGACAGCTTATACTGAAGCTTTCTTT. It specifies CASSAYTGTAYTEAFF.

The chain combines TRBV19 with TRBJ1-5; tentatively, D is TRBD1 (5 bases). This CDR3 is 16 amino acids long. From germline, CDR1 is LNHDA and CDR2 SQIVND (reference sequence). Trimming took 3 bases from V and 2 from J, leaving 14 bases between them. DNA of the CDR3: TGTGCCAGTAGTATCAGGGAAGATGGGGGCAATCAGCCCCAGCATTTT. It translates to CASSIREDGGNQPQHF.

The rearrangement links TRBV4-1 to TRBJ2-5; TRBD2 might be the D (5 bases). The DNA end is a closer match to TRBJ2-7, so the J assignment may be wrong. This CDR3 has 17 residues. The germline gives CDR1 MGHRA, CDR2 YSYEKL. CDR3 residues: CASSQDRFTGSSYEQYF. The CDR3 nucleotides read TGCGCCAGCAGCCAAGATCGTTTTACTGGGAGCTCCTACGAGCAGTACTTC.

The CDR3 spells CASKTEVGGLYEQYF. In DNA, the CDR3 is TGTGCCAGCAAAACCGAGGTGGGGGGGTTGTACGAGCAGTACTTC. The J gene is TRBJ2-7, the V gene TRBV2; 7 bases agree with TRBD2. The CDR3 runs to 15 residues. CDR1 and CDR2 (germline): SNHLY, FYNNEI. V was pared by 7 bases and J by 4 bases, with 13 bases of the junction left unmatched. Full variable domain (remainder filled in from reference TRBV2 and TRBJ2-7): EPEVTQTPSHQVTQMGQEVILRCVPISNHLYFYWYRQILGQKVEFLVSFYNNEISEKSEIFDDQFSVERPDGSNFTLKIRSTKLEDSAMYFCASKTEVGGLYEQYFGPGTRLTVT.

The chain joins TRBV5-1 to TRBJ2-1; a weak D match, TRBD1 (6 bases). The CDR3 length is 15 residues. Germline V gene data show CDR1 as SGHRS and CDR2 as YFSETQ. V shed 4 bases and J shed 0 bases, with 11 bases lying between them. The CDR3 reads CASSHNRDSYNEQFF. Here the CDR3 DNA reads TGCGCCAGCAGCCATAACAGGGACTCCTACAATGAGCAGTTCTTC.

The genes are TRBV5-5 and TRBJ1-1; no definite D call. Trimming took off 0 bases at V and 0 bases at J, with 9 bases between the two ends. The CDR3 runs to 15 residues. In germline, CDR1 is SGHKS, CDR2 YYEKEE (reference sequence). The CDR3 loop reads CASSLVRVMNTEAFF. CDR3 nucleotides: TGTGCCAGCAGCTTGGTGAGGGTTATGAACACTGAAGCTTTCTTT.

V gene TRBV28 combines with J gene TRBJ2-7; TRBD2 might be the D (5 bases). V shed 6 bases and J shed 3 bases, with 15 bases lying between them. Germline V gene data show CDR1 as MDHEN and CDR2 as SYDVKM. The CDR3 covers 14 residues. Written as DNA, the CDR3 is TGTGCCAGCAGCCGCCGGGGATTCGTCTACGAGCAGTACTTC. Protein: CASSRRGFVYEQYF.

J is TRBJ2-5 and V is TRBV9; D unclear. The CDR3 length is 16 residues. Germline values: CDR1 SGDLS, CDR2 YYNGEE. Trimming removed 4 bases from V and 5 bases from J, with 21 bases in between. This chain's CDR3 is CASSPHGVRSVETQYF. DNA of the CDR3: TGTGCCAGCAGCCCCCATGGGGTAAGGTCGGTTGAGACCCAGTACTTC.

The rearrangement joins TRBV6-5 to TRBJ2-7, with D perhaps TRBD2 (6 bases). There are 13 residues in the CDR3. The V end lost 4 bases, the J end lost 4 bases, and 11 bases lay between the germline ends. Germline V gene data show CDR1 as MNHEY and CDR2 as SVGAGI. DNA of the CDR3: TGTGCCAGCAGTTCCGCCGGAGGGTACGAGCAGTACTTC. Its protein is CASSSAGGYEQYF.

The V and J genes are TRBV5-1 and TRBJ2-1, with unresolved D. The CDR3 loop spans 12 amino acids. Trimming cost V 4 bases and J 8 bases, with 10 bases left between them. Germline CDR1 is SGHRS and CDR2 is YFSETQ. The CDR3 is CASSPKVDEQFF. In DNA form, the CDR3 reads TGCGCCAGCAGCCCAAAAGTGGATGAGCAGTTCTTC.

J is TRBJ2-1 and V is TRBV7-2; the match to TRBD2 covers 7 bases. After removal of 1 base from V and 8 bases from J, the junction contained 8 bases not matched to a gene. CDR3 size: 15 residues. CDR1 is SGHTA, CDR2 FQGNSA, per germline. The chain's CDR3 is CASSLGTSRLDEQFF. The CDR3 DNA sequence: TGTGCCAGCAGCTTAGGGACTAGTCGACTCGATGAGCAGTTCTTC. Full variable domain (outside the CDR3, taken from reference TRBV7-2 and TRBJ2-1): GAGVSQSPSNKVTEKGKDVELRCDPISGHTALYWYRQSLGQGLEFLIYFQGNSAPDKSGLPSDRFSAERTGGSVSTLTIQRTQQEDSAVYLCASSLGTSRLDEQFFGPGTRLTVL.